A single sample is the source of the 10 T cell receptor beta chains below, sequenced in a study of blood T cell repertoires in COVID-19. TCRdb keeps only in-frame clones here, not all; method: immunoSEQ multiplex PCR. The sample has about 320,000 clones, about 89% seen once. The sample consisted of peripheral blood. Receptors were obtained from a man between 18 and 29 years old who had recovered from COVID-19.

The chain recombines TRBV7-2 with TRBJ2-7; D is unclear. The V end lost 0 bases, the J end lost 2 bases, and 14 bases lay between the germline ends. The CDR3 covers 16 residues. Germline loops: CDR1 SGHTA, CDR2 FQGNSA. CDR3 sequence reads: CASSLATAPGPYEQYF. CDR3 sequence (DNA): TGTGCCAGCAGCTTAGCGACGGCACCTGGGCCCTACGAGCAGTACTTC.

The CDR3 nucleotides are TGTGCCAGCAGCCCCGGGGAGGGTTCACCCCTCCACTTT. Amino acids: CASSPGEGSPLHF. This chain joins TRBV5-5 and TRBJ1-6, with D hard to call. Looked up from germline, CDR1 is SGHKS and CDR2 is YYEKEE (reference sequence). The V and J ends lost 4 bases and 9 bases respectively, with 11 bases between them. The CDR3 has 13 residues.

This chain joins TRBV5-6 and TRBJ1-2, with D possibly being TRBD1 (5 bases). The CDR3 is 13 amino acids. Trimming pared 5 bases from V and 4 bases from J, leaving 12 bases between. Germline assignment: CDR1 SGHDT and CDR2 YYEEEE. The CDR3 DNA is TGTGCCAGCAGGGACATAATGGGCTATGGCTACACCTTC. Protein sequence: CASRDIMGYGYTF.

The rearrangement uses TRBV5-1 and TRBJ1-1, with TRBD1 matching 9 bases. The CDR3 runs to 16 residues. Trimming took 4 bases from V and 1 from J; bases not matched to a gene: 8. The germline V gene has CDR1 SGHRS and CDR2 YFSETQ. CDR3 coding DNA: TGCGCCAGCAGCGAGACGGGACAGGGAGGGAACACTGAAGCTTTCTTT. It translates to CASSETGQGGNTEAFF.

This rearrangement joins TRBV13 to TRBJ2-7, with 10 positions matching TRBD1. Germline V gene sequence: CDR1 PRHDT, CDR2 FYEKMQ (reference sequence). The CDR3 totals 16 residues. With V trimmed by 5 bases and J by 5 bases, 12 bases remained unmatched. The CDR3 DNA follows: TGTGCCAGCAGCGCAAGGAGGACAGGGGGTGTCCACGAGCAGTACTTC. Its translation: CASSARRTGGVHEQYF.

The chain recombines TRBV3-1 (or the pseudogene TRBV3-2) with TRBJ1-2; D is possibly TRBD1 (5 bases). CDR1 and CDR2 (germline): LGHDT, YNNKEL (reference sequence). The CDR3 totals 14 residues. Trimming took off 2 bases at V and 8 bases at J, with 15 bases between the two ends. The CDR3 is CASSQTIGGKGYTF. The CDR3 nucleotides are TGTGCCAGCAGCCAAACAATCGGGGGTAAAGGCTACACCTTC.

The DNA of the CDR3 is TGTGCCAGCAGTCGGACAGTTTCTGGAAACACCATATATTTT. It codes for CASSRTVSGNTIYF. V is TRBV6-5 and J is TRBJ1-3, with D maybe TRBD1 (6 bases). Trimming shortened V by 5 bases and J by 1 base, and 9 bases separated the two germline ends. Germline V gives CDR1 MNHEY, CDR2 SVGAGI. This CDR3 has 14 amino acids.

The rearrangement uses TRBV5-1 and TRBJ2-7, with TRBD1 as a possible D gene (5 bases). CDR3 size: 16 residues. The V end was cut by 0 bases, the J end by 3 bases, with 16 bases between. In germline, CDR1 is SGHRS, CDR2 YFSETQ. The DNA of the CDR3 is TGCGCCAGCAGCTTGGCCGTCACAGGCCGCCTCTACGAGCAGTACTTC. Encoded protein: CASSLAVTGRLYEQYF.

The chain links TRBV21-1 to TRBJ2-7; the listed D gene, TRBD2, was not tested against the DNA. TRBV21-1 is listed as a pseudogene. The CDR3 is 18 residues long. The CDR3 DNA reads as TGTGCCAGCAGCAATGGGGATAGCGGGAGCCCGCGGATCTACGAGCAGTACTTC. As protein: CASSNGDSGSPRIYEQYF.

This clone was seen a single time. This CDR3 reads CASSLESPPRVQFF. The DNA for the CDR3 is TGTGCCAGCAGCTTAGAGAGCCCTCCGCGGGTGCAGTTCTTC. The chain couples TRBV5-7 to TRBJ2-1; possible D gene TRBD2, 5 bases. Being an ORF, TRBV5-7 has a function that is uncertain. This CDR3 has 14 amino acids. V was clipped by 2 bases and J by 12 bases, with 18 bases between them.